The 8 T cell receptor beta chains given below trace back to one sample, sequenced in a study of shared clonotypes between healthy human individuals. Some clones are missing from TCRdb's copy, which holds only in-frame ones; the method was immunoSEQ multiplex PCR. The table records around 1.1 million clones, about four fifths of them present only once. The specimen was memory CD4+ T cells from PBMCs. Subset indicated: CD45RA-negative fraction. These receptors were collected from a man between 18 and 35 years old in good health. Some clones in this sample may be carry-over from other donors' samples.

V gene TRBV7-2 combines with J gene TRBJ1-4, with no clear D. The length of the CDR3 is 14 residues. Germline assignment: CDR1 SGHTA and CDR2 FQGNSA. V dropped 0 bases and J dropped 8 bases, with 10 bases sitting between them. DNA of the CDR3: TGTGCCAGCAGCTTAGCCCCCGGGAGAGAAAAACTGTTTTTT. As protein: CASSLAPGREKLFF.

V usage is TRBV27 and J usage is TRBJ2-5, with TRBD2 matching over 8 bases. The CDR3 is made up of 15 amino acids. After removal of 3 bases from V and 5 bases from J, the junction contained 8 bases not matched to a gene. CDR1 MNHEY and CDR2 SMNVEV come from the germline V gene (reference sequence). The CDR3 is CASSFVPGGQETQYF. CDR3 DNA: TGTGCCAGCAGTTTCGTTCCGGGAGGGCAGGAGACCCAGTACTTC.

The chain links TRBV18 to TRBJ2-7; TRBD2 agrees at 11 bases. Per germline, CDR1 KGHSH and CDR2 LQKENI. V was clipped by 5 bases and J by 0 bases; unmatched bases: 12. The CDR3 runs 18 residues. The CDR3 sequence: CASSASPPGLADSYEQYF. The DNA for the CDR3 is TGTGCCAGCTCAGCATCCCCCCCGGGACTAGCGGACTCCTACGAGCAGTACTTC.

The chain links TRBV7-2 to TRBJ2-4, with no clear D. Germline CDR1 SGHTA, CDR2 FQGNSA. Deletions cut 5 bases from V and 0 bases from J, with 14 bases between. The CDR3 covers 16 residues. CDR3 sequence: CASSQRQVLAKNIQYF. For the CDR3, the DNA is TGTGCCAGCAGCCAAAGACAAGTCCTAGCCAAAAACATTCAGTACTTC.

V usage is TRBV9 and J usage is TRBJ1-5, with D unclear. The germline V and J ends were trimmed by 0 bases and 4 bases, with 5 bases remaining between them. This CDR3 has 13 residues. Germline V gene data show CDR1 as SGDLS and CDR2 as YYNGEE. CDR3 protein: CASSVGANQPQHF. CDR3 nucleotides: TGTGCCAGCAGCGTAGGGGCGAATCAGCCCCAGCATTTT.

The V gene is TRBV4-1, the J gene TRBJ1-4; D is unclear. Germline CDR1 reads MGHRA; CDR2 reads YSYEKL. The CDR3 spans 16 residues. V lost 3 bases, J lost 2 bases, and 13 bases lay in between. The CDR3 coding sequence is TGCGCCAGCAGCCAGAGGCTTCTGGCCACTAATGAAAAACTGTTTTTT. This codes for CASSQRLLATNEKLFF.

The chain couples TRBV5-1 to TRBJ2-5; TRBD1 might be the D (6 bases). CDR3 length: 15 residues. V dropped 6 bases and J dropped 1 base, with 16 bases sitting between them. Germline CDR1 reads SGHRS; CDR2 reads YFSETQ. The CDR3 region has the DNA TGCGCCAGCACCACCGGGACACCCCTCCAAGAGACCCAGTACTTC. This sequence encodes CASTTGTPLQETQYF.

V and J are TRBV6-5 and TRBJ2-3; D is uncertain. CDR1 and CDR2 from the germline V gene are MNHEY and SVGAGI. V gave up 6 bases and J gave up 4 bases, with 14 bases separating them. The CDR3 consists of 14 residues. The CDR3 sequence is CASSLTRAADTQYF. CDR3 coding DNA: TGTGCCAGCAGCCTGACCCGGGCGGCAGATACGCAGTATTTT.